Sequencing of this TCR beta chain was carried out in a study of early T cells in non-severe SARS-CoV-2 infection. About the study: Chains were not paired, and sequencing was done on bulk RNA from unsorted whole blood. Study-level points and caveats: VDJdb matches were skewed toward anti-spike CD8 T cell responses.

The CDR3 is made up of 15 amino acids. Between the trimmed V and J ends, which lost 5 bases and 2 bases, there was a span of 13 bases. Each cDNA molecule carried a unique molecular identifier. TCRdb called the 5' RACE reads again in MiXCR, with one record for every CDR3 protein. The data contain about 45,000 distinct CDR3 sequences, 11% of them seen just once; the ten biggest clones take up 21%. Comment on this clonotype: The antigen remains unidentified.

This receptor was identified in an adult who was a healthcare worker with PCR-confirmed SARS-CoV-2 infection or an uninfected control (not recorded which). V is TRBV12-3 or TRBV12-4 and J is TRBJ1-3, with D unresolved. Specimen: whole blood. The CDR3: CASSPSGTTGNTIYF. The CDR3 DNA follows: TGTGCCAGCAGTCCCTCAGGTACTACTGGAAACACCATATATTTT.